The clone carrying this T cell receptor (beta chain) was seen at least ten times. Its antigen is as yet unknown. There are 15 residues in the CDR3. Germline CDR1 is MNHEY and CDR2 is SVGEGT. Trimming removed 6 bases at V and 5 bases at J, with 20 bases between. Amplified TCR beta CDR3 regions derived from RNA transcripts. The HTBI primer set was used in a first-round RT-PCR of the TCR CDR3. A single record per CDR3 protein comes from TCRdb applying MiXCR to the multiplex PCR reads. The sample carries 300,000 to 350,000 distinct CDR3 sequences, less than 20% recorded once. The data stem from a study of T cells in Graves' hyperthyroidism and ophthalmopathy. Study-wide points: In blood, most of the thyroid clonotypes expanded above 0.001 were also present.

Sequencing was done on a sample of blood. This sequence was found in a woman aged 40 to 50 with Graves' ophthalmopathy. The rearrangement joins TRBV6-2 or TRBV6-3 to TRBJ2-7, with D tentatively TRBD2 (5 bases). The CDR3 sequence is CASSHGLTGFDEQYF. In nucleotides, the CDR3 is TGTGCCAGCAGCCACGGACTGACGGGTTTCGACGAGCAGTACTTC.